These T cell receptor beta chains were read from a single sample in a study of T cells after yellow fever vaccination. TCRdb independently ran MiXCR on the 5' RACE reads; one entry per CDR3 protein. The sample holds about 320,000 distinct CDR3 sequences, approximately 12% seen once. The source material was CD4+ T cells sorted from PBMCs, sampled 15 days after the yellow fever booster vaccination. Source of these receptors: a man aged 18 to 30 who received the YFV17D yellow fever vaccine. CDR3s include the opening cysteine and the closing phenylalanine or tryptophan. The order of the fields is V gene, J gene, D gene, clone size, CDR3 DNA, CDR3 protein. A D gene is named only where the DNA matches it firmly. Not all rows give a size; the values are once, few, many and, for expanded clones, a class.

>TRBV4-2|TRBJ1-6|.|.
TGTGCCAGCAGCCAAGAGATGGGCCGCAATTCACCCCTCCACTTT
CASSQEMGRNSPLHF
>TRBV7-2|TRBJ2-3|.|few
TGTGCCAGCAGCTTAGAGGGGGGCGCAGATACGCAGTATTTT
CASSLEGGADTQYF
>TRBV7-2|TRBJ1-2|.|few
TGTGCCAGCAGCTTAGCGGCGGATGGGGCTAACTATGGCTACACCTTC
CASSLAADGANYGYTF
>TRBV5-1|TRBJ2-5|.|.
TGCGCCAGCAGCTTAAACCTCGGACAGGAGGGGGAGACCCAGTACTTC
CASSLNLGQEGETQYF
>TRBV6-2/TRBV6-3|TRBJ2-4|.|few
TGTGCCAGCAGTTACTCGACGGGGTTAGCCAAAAACATTCAGTACTTC
CASSYSTGLAKNIQYF
>TRBV5-1|TRBJ2-5|.|.
TGCGCCAGCAATAATTTTGGGGGAACCCAAGAGACCCAGTACTTC
CASNNFGGTQETQYF
>TRBV6-5|TRBJ1-2|.|.
TGTGCCAGCAGTTACTGGGGGGCGCATGGCTACACCTTC
CASSYWGAHGYTF
>TRBV20-1|TRBJ2-5|TRBD1|few
TGCAGTGCTCAGGGACAGGGTAGCCAGTACTTC
CSAQGQGSQYF
>TRBV4-2|TRBJ2-1|TRBD2|.
TGTGCCAGCAGCCAAGAACTAGCGGGGGGAAGAGAGCAGTTCTTC
CASSQELAGGREQFF
>TRBV10-3|TRBJ2-3|.|.
TGTGCCATCAGTGACGACACAGATACGCAGTATTTT
CAISDDTDTQYF
>TRBV5-1|TRBJ2-7|.|many
TGTGCCAGCAGCTTGGTTGGGGGGTACGAGCAGTACTTC
CASSLVGGYEQYF
>TRBV20-1|TRBJ2-1|TRBD2|.
TGCAGTGCTAGACTTGATAGCGGGGGAGATGAGCAGTTCTTC
CSARLDSGGDEQFF
>TRBV28|TRBJ2-3|TRBD2|few
TGTGCCAGCTTAAGCGGGGGAGCGCCCGATACGCAGTATTTT
CASLSGGAPDTQYF